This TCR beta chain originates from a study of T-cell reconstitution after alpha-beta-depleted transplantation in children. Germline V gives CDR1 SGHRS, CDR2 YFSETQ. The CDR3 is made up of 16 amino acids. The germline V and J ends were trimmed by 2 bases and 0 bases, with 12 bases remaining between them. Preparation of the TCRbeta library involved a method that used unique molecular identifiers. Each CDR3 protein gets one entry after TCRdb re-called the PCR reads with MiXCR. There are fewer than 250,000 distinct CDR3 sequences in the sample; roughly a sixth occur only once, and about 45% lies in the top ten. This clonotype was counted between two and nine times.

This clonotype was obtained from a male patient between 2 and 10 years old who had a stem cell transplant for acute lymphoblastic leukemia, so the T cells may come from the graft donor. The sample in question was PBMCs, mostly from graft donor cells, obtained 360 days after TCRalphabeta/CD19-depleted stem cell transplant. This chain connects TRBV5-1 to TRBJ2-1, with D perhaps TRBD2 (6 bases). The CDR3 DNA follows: TGCGCCAGCAGCTTCGGGCGGGGCAGCTCCTACAATGAGCAGTTCTTC. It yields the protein CASSFGRGSSYNEQFF.